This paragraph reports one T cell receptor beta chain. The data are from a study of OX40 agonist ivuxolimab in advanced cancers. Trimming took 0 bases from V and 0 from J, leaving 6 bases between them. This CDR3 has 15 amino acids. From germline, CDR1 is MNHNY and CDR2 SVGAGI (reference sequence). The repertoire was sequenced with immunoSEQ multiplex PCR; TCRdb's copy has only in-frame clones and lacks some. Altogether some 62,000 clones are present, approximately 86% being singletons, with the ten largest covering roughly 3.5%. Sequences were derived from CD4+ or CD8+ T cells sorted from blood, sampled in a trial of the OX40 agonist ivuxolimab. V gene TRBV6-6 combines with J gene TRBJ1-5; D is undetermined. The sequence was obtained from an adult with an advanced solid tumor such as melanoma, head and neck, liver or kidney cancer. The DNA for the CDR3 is TGTGCCAGCAGTTACTCAGGACTTAGCAATCAGCCCCAGCATTTT. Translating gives CASSYSGLSNQPQHF.